Following are 16 T cell receptor beta chains from one sample sequenced in a study of regulatory T cells in long-lasting Graves disease. Indicated time point: newly diagnosed GD, antithyroid drugs for less than 3 months. Following extraction of RNA from PBMCs, that RNA was used to make the TCR library. CDR3 regions were amplified by Arm-PCR using iRepertoire HTBI primers to build TCR beta libraries. TCRdb re-analysed the multiplex PCR reads in MiXCR, keeping a single row per CDR3 protein. The sample yields about 530,000 distinct CDR3 sequences, about 16% seen once. Another study also made use of these data, one on T cells in Graves' hyperthyroidism and ophthalmopathy.

Sequenced material: peripheral blood mononuclear cells (PBMCs), taken at new diagnosis, from a patient treated with antithyroid drugs. Receptors originate from a woman aged 35-65 years with Graves disease.

This clonotype was found a few times. The V gene is TRBV19, the J gene TRBJ1-5; D gene ambiguous. The CDR3 is 12 amino acids. Deletions cut 1 base from V and 11 bases from J, with 9 bases between. Per the germline V gene, CDR1 is LNHDA and CDR2 is SQIVND (reference sequence). The CDR3 spells CASSIGDTTQHF. The CDR3 DNA sequence: TGTGCCAGTAGTATAGGAGACACAACCCAGCATTTT.

This clonotype has at least ten counts. This chain joins TRBV6-1 and TRBJ2-1; D is undetermined. The V and J ends lost 4 bases and 7 bases respectively, with 14 bases between them. The CDR3 spans 14 residues. In germline, CDR1 is MNHNS, CDR2 SASEGT. The CDR3 DNA is TGTGCCAGCAGTGCCGAGCCTGTTCGGAATGAGCAGTTCTTC. Its translation is CASSAEPVRNEQFF.

Details on this clonotype: A much larger clonotype is one base distant, so this may be a read error. This sequence joins TRBV3-1 and TRBJ2-7; D may be TRBD2 (5 bases). V lost 0 bases to trimming and J lost 7 bases, with 7 bases between them. The CDR3 is 12 residues long. Germline values: CDR1 LGHDT, CDR2 YNNKEL (reference sequence). CDR3 DNA sequence: TGTGCCAGCAGCCAAGACACGGGAGAGCAGTACTTC. This gives the protein CASSQDTGEQYF.

Ten or more counts support this clonotype. The chain combines TRBV28 with TRBJ2-7; TRBD2 aligns across 8 bases. Unmatched junction bases numbered 9, after V lost 6 bases and J lost 5 bases. The CDR3 loop spans 14 amino acids. The V gene's germline CDR1 is MDHEN and CDR2 SYDVKM. The CDR3 nucleotides read TGTGCCAGCAGCCCGGCGGGGGGTCCGGACGAGCAGTACTTC. Its protein product is CASSPAGGPDEQYF. Full variable domain (missing parts from reference TRBV28 and TRBJ2-7): DVKVTQSSRYLVKRTGEKVFLECVQDMDHENMFWYRQDPGLGLRLIYFSYDVKMKEKGDIPEGYSVSREKKERFSLILESASTNQTSMYLCASSPAGGPDEQYFGPGTRLTVT.

Note on this clonotype: This sequence may be a read error, since a much larger clone differs from it by one base. The J gene is TRBJ2-6, the V gene TRBV12-3 or TRBV12-4, with TRBD2 as a possible D gene (5 bases). Trimming removed 7 bases at V and 2 bases at J, with 9 bases between. CDR3 length: 14 amino acids. The CDR3 sequence is CASILGAGANVLTF. The CDR3, as DNA: TGTGCCAGCATCCTCGGGGCTGGGGCCAACGTCCTGACTTTC.

This clonotype was detected ten times or more. This sequence joins TRBV6-5 and TRBJ2-3; D possibly corresponds to TRBD2 (7 bases). From germline, CDR1 is MNHEY and CDR2 SVGAGI. V gave up 2 bases and J gave up 2 bases, with 14 bases separating them. The CDR3 loop spans 16 amino acids. CDR3 nucleotides: TGTGCCAGCAGTTACAACCGGGGGGCCCCCACAGATACGCAGTATTTT. It codes for CASSYNRGAPTDTQYF.

At least ten counts were recorded for this clonotype. The chain recombines TRBV29-1 with TRBJ1-2; 8 bases map to TRBD1. Trimming took 8 bases from V and 2 from J; bases not matched to a gene: 4. The germline CDR1 and CDR2 sequences are SQVTM and ANQGSEA. The CDR3 is made up of 12 amino acids. The CDR3 coding sequence is TGCAGCACCTACAGGGGGAACTATGGCTACACCTTC. Translated: CSTYRGNYGYTF.

This clonotype has ten or more counts. This chain uses TRBV28 with TRBJ1-1, with 11 bases fitting TRBD1. The CDR3 consists of 15 residues. Looked up from germline, CDR1 is MDHEN and CDR2 is SYDVKM. The V segment lost 3 bases and the J segment 5 bases; nucleotides outside the gene matches: 5. The CDR3 reads CASSLDRGLDTEAFF. CDR3 nucleotides: TGTGCCAGCAGTTTGGACAGGGGGCTGGATACTGAAGCTTTCTTT.

V and J are TRBV20-1 and TRBJ2-1; 11 bases match TRBD2. CDR1 and CDR2 from the germline V gene are DFQATT and SNEGSKA (reference sequence). CDR3 size: 16 residues. After removal of 6 bases from V and 4 bases from J, the junction contained 11 bases not matched to a gene. This CDR3 is CSASSTSGGTYNEQFF. CDR3 bases: TGCAGTGCCTCCTCAACTAGCGGGGGCACATACAATGAGCAGTTCTTC.

This clonotype was found many times. V and J are TRBV28 and TRBJ1-5; tentative D call: TRBD1 (5 bases). V lost 7 bases and J lost 9, with 13 bases in between. Germline values: CDR1 MDHEN, CDR2 SYDVKM. This CDR3 has 12 amino acids. In nucleotides, the CDR3 is TGTGCCAGCACCAGGGCGTTAGGGCCCCAGCATTTT. Protein: CASTRALGPQHF.

This clonotype was detected only a few times. J is TRBJ1-3 and V is TRBV7-9; D uncertain. Germline V lookup: CDR1 SEHNR, CDR2 FQNEAQ (reference sequence). Trimming removed 3 bases at V and 2 bases at J, with 5 bases between. The CDR3 length is 13 residues. In nucleotides, the CDR3 is TGTGCCAGCAGCTTTGCGGCTGGAAACACCATATATTTT. Its protein is CASSFAAGNTIYF.

This clonotype was seen at least ten times. V gene TRBV2 combines with J gene TRBJ1-2; the match to TRBD1 covers 10 bases. The J segment lost 8 bases and the V segment lost 2 bases, leaving 8 bases of the junction unmatched. The CDR3 covers 15 residues. Germline CDR1 is SNHLY and CDR2 is FYNNEI. CDR3: CASSEFGTGAPGYTF. CDR3 DNA sequence: TGTGCCAGCAGTGAATTTGGGACAGGGGCTCCCGGCTACACCTTC.

This sequence joins TRBV5-1 and TRBJ2-3; 8 bases match TRBD2. Germline V lookup: CDR1 SGHRS, CDR2 YFSETQ. The CDR3 has 17 amino acids. With 4 bases clipped from V and 6 bases from J, the junction kept 16 bases outside the gene matches. The CDR3 DNA follows: TGCGCCAGCAGCCGAGATCCCAGCGGGGGCTCTAGCGATACGCAGTATTTT. It translates to CASSRDPSGGSSDTQYF.

The chain recombines TRBV5-6 with TRBJ1-2; D call uncertain. CDR1 is SGHDT and CDR2 is YYEEEE in the germline V gene. With 0 bases removed from V and 6 bases from J, the gap between germline ends came to 6 bases. The CDR3 has 12 residues. CDR3 DNA sequence: TGTGCCAGCAGCTTGGGGGAGGATGGCTACACCTTC. It translates to CASSLGEDGYTF.

This clonotype was observed a handful of times. J is TRBJ2-3 and V is TRBV12-3 or TRBV12-4; D not resolved. Trimming left V 5 bases short and J 4 bases short, with 13 bases between. This CDR3 has 14 amino acids. DNA of the CDR3: TGTGCCAGCAGTCGGAATTCCCCTTCAGATACGCAGTATTTT. This translates into CASSRNSPSDTQYF.

The rearrangement links TRBV6-1 to TRBJ2-5; D is unclear. Germline CDR1 reads MNHNS; CDR2 reads SASEGT. V was clipped by 4 bases and J by 1 base, with 10 bases between them. The CDR3 loop spans 14 amino acids. CDR3: CASSVGSLQETQYF. In nucleotides, the CDR3 is TGTGCCAGCAGTGTCGGCAGCCTCCAAGAGACCCAGTACTTC.